The 21 T cell receptor beta chains given below trace back to one sample, sequenced in a study of blood T cells in healthy people across ages. The use of a sample-barcoded 5' primer and a J-beta primer mix characterized a second PCR of about 6 to 12 cycles. A single record per CDR3 protein comes from TCRdb applying MiXCR to the 5' RACE reads. The sample contains hundreds of thousands of distinct CDR3 sequences, 45% to 50% of which appear only once. Sequences were obtained from blood. These receptors all come from a woman aged 60 to 75 in good health.

This clonotype was picked up a small number of times. The chain combines TRBV20-1 with TRBJ2-1, with 13 bases fitting TRBD2. The V and J ends lost 0 bases and 7 bases, in that order; junction bases with no gene match: 9. There are 17 residues in the CDR3. Germline CDR1 DFQATT, CDR2 SNEGSKA (reference sequence). In nucleotides, the CDR3 is TGCAGTGCTAGAGACCTTTTACTAGCGGGAGGGCCGAATGAGCAGTTCTTC. It encodes CSARDLLLAGGPNEQFF.

This clonotype was counted only a few times. This chain connects TRBV20-1 to TRBJ2-1, with D unresolved. CDR3 length: 13 amino acids. V was cut by 4 bases and J by 2 bases, with 9 bases left in between. Germline V gene lookup returns CDR1 DFQATT and CDR2 SNEGSKA (reference sequence). The CDR3 DNA reads TGCAGTGCTACCCCTGACCCCTACAATGAGCAGTTCTTC. This codes for CSATPDPYNEQFF.

The rearrangement uses TRBV20-1 and TRBJ1-5; the D gene is possibly TRBD1 (6 bases). The CDR3 spans 13 residues. Trimming removed 3 bases at V and 2 bases at J, with 8 bases between. The V gene's germline CDR1 is DFQATT and CDR2 SNEGSKA (reference sequence). This chain's CDR3 is CSASEGGNQPQHF. The CDR3 nucleotides are TGCAGTGCTAGCGAGGGGGGCAATCAGCCCCAGCATTTT.

The genes are TRBV24-1 and TRBJ2-1; D perhaps matches TRBD2 (5 bases). Germline CDR1 KGHDR, CDR2 SFDVKD. Trimming left V 6 bases short and J 5 bases short, with 19 bases between. The CDR3 length is 16 residues. CDR3 sequence reads: CATSYSGIGFDNEQFF. The CDR3 DNA follows: TGTGCCACCAGTTACTCCGGGATCGGATTTGACAATGAGCAGTTCTTC.

The sample holds a few counts of this clonotype. The rearrangement uses TRBV7-2 and TRBJ2-7; 7 positions match TRBD2. J lost 6 bases, V lost 5 bases, and 4 bases had no gene match. Per germline, CDR1 SGHTA and CDR2 FQGNSA. This CDR3 has 12 residues. The CDR3 here is CASSPTSAEQYF. The CDR3 bases are TGTGCCAGCAGCCCTACTAGCGCCGAGCAGTACTTC.

The rearrangement joins TRBV6-5 to TRBJ2-7; D is undetermined. With 2 bases removed from V and 3 bases from J, the gap between germline ends came to 20 bases. The CDR3 spans 17 residues. Germline CDR1 is MNHEY and CDR2 is SVGAGI. The CDR3 sequence: CASSYVRRTVGGYEQYF. In DNA form, the CDR3 reads TGTGCCAGCAGTTACGTTCGCCGGACGGTGGGTGGCTACGAGCAGTACTTC.

This clonotype was seen a few times. The chain joins TRBV27 to TRBJ1-1; 7 nucleotides agree with TRBD1. The CDR3 runs to 14 residues. Germline loops: CDR1 MNHEY, CDR2 SMNVEV (reference sequence). The V and J ends lost 7 bases and 0 bases, in that order; junction bases with no gene match: 5. This CDR3 reads CASNPGGMNTEAFF. The CDR3, as DNA: TGTGCCAGCAATCCAGGGGGGATGAACACTGAAGCTTTCTTT.

Only a few counts were recorded for this clonotype. The V and J genes are TRBV29-1 and TRBJ2-3; D ambiguous. Trimming cost V 4 bases and J 0 bases, with 5 bases left between them. The CDR3 has 12 residues. Germline assignment: CDR1 SQVTM and CDR2 ANQGSEA. CDR3 coding DNA: TGCAGCGTTGTGCACAGCACAGATACGCAGTATTTT. Amino acid sequence: CSVVHSTDTQYF.

The rearrangement links TRBV7-2 to TRBJ1-5; D remains unclear. The CDR3 contains 15 residues. Germline CDR1 is SGHTA and CDR2 is FQGNSA. V was cut by 6 bases and J by 1 base, with 13 bases left in between. CDR3 amino acids: CASSLRSGSNQPQHF. Here the CDR3 DNA reads TGTGCCAGCAGTTTAAGATCGGGGAGCAATCAGCCCCAGCATTTT.

Comments on this clonotype: The junction and the germline gene differ at one end; a read error may be behind it. The genes are TRBV7-2 and TRBJ2-5, with 14 bases aligning to TRBD2. This CDR3 contains 17 residues. The germline V gene has CDR1 SGHTA and CDR2 FQGNSA. CDR3 protein: CASSLGTSGGTRETQYF. The CDR3 coding sequence is TGTGCCAGCAGCTTAGGGACTAGCGGGGGGACCCGGGAGACTCAGTACTTC.

The V and J genes are TRBV20-1 and TRBJ2-5, with D possibly TRBD2 on 6 matching bases. Germline V gene sequence: CDR1 DFQATT, CDR2 SNEGSKA (reference sequence). V was trimmed by 0 bases and J by 2 bases, leaving 13 bases between them. The length of the CDR3 is 15 residues. Here the CDR3 DNA reads TGCAGTGCTAGAGAGCCTGACGGACTACAAGAGACCCAGTACTTC. It codes for CSAREPDGLQETQYF.

This clonotype was seen a few times. This chain links TRBV20-1 with TRBJ2-2, with a possible D match to TRBD1 (5 bases). Trimming left V 6 bases short and J 1 base short, with 12 bases between. CDR1 is DFQATT and CDR2 is SNEGSKA in the germline V gene (reference sequence). This CDR3 is built from 14 residues. This chain's CDR3 is CSAPRAQNTGELFF. DNA of the CDR3: TGCAGTGCCCCCAGGGCTCAGAACACCGGGGAGCTGTTTTTT.

The chain employs TRBV5-1 and TRBJ2-7; D gene uncertain. The J call could be wrong; TRBJ2-5 is a better fit for the DNA end. The germline CDR1 and CDR2 sequences are SGHRS and YFSETQ. CDR3 length equals 11 residues. This CDR3 is CASSFDGTQYF. CDR3 sequence (DNA): TGCGCCAGCAGCTTCGATGGGACCCAGTACTTC.

The CDR3 nucleotides read TGTGCCAGCAGGCGGACTAGCGGGGAAAACTACGAGCAGTACTTC. Translating it yields CASRRTSGENYEQYF. V is TRBV28 and J is TRBJ2-7, with TRBD2 matching 12 bases. V trimming: 6 bases; J trimming: 3 bases; junction bases outside the gene matches: 6. This CDR3 comprises 15 residues. Germline-derived CDR1 and CDR2 are MDHEN and SYDVKM.

V gene TRBV30 combines with J gene TRBJ2-7, with 9 bases lining up with TRBD2. The germline CDR1 and CDR2 sequences are GTSNPN and SVGIG (reference sequence). V was clipped by 0 bases and J by 4 bases; unmatched bases: 4. The CDR3 spans 14 residues. Here the CDR3 DNA reads TGTGCCTGGAGTGTCAGCGGGAGGAGTTACGAGCAGTACTTC. Translating it yields CAWSVSGRSYEQYF.

V and J are TRBV5-1 and TRBJ1-6, with a weak D call TRBD1 (5 bases). The CDR3 sequence is 15 residues long. V was pared by 0 bases and J by 6 bases, with 10 bases between. Germline CDR1 is SGHRS and CDR2 is YFSETQ. This CDR3 reads CASSLAGTSNSPLHF. DNA for the CDR3: TGCGCCAGCAGCTTGGCAGGGACTTCTAATTCACCCCTCCACTTT.

V usage is TRBV14 and J usage is TRBJ1-2, with D possibly matching TRBD1 (5 bases). The ends were cut back, 4 bases at V and 0 bases at J, with 12 bases in the middle. The CDR3 totals 15 residues. In germline, CDR1 is SGHDN, CDR2 FVKESK. CDR3 DNA: TGTGCCAGCAGCCGGGACGGATCGCCTAACTATGGCTACACCTTC. It yields the protein CASSRDGSPNYGYTF.

The V gene is TRBV28, the J gene TRBJ2-4, with a tentative D call TRBD1 (6 bases). The CDR3 totals 14 residues. The germline V and J ends were trimmed by 6 bases and 5 bases, with 14 bases remaining between them. Per germline, CDR1 MDHEN and CDR2 SYDVKM. The CDR3 reads CASRKGGVENIQYF. The CDR3, as DNA: TGTGCCAGCAGGAAAGGGGGAGTTGAAAACATTCAGTACTTC.

The chain links TRBV21-1 to TRBJ2-1; the table's D call of TRBD1 was not tested on the DNA. TRBV21-1 is a recognized pseudogene. The CDR3 totals 19 residues. The CDR3 nucleotides are TGTGCCAGCAGCAAAGCGCCAAGGGGTTGGAAGGCGACCGACAATGAGCAGTTCTTC. Translation: CASSKAPRGWKATDNEQFF.

The gene calls are TRBV6-1 and TRBJ2-1, with no clear D. CDR3 length: 13 residues. In germline, CDR1 is MNHNS, CDR2 SASEGT. Between the trimmed V and J ends, which lost 2 bases and 14 bases, there was a span of 16 bases. The CDR3 bases are TGTGCCAGCAGTGAATCGAGAACGAGTAACGAGTTCTTC. The encoded protein is CASSESRTSNEFF.

This sequence joins TRBV20-1 and TRBJ2-1, with TRBD2 matching over 12 bases. In germline, CDR1 is DFQATT, CDR2 SNEGSKA (reference sequence). The CDR3 has 14 residues. The V segment lost 3 bases and the J segment 4 bases; nucleotides outside the gene matches: 1. For the CDR3, the DNA is TGCAGTGCTAGCACTAGCGGGGGGTACAATGAGCAGTTCTTC. This translates into CSASTSGGYNEQFF.